The source of this TCR beta chain is a study of T-cell memory formation after mild COVID-19. Study overall: Clusters of TCRs were largely donor specific. Points from the study as a whole: Of the contracting clones, CD4+ ones lay mainly in CM and EM, and CD8+ ones in EMRA. CD4/CD8 balance characterized clones contracting day 15 to 85, and CD4+ skew characterized later expanders.

V was shortened by 7 bases and J by 7 bases, with 17 bases between the two germline ends. Germline loops: CDR1 SGHTA, CDR2 FQGTGA. This CDR3 comprises 15 residues. For this clonotype: Its antigen is as yet unknown.

One entry per CDR3 protein results from TCRdb running MiXCR on the 5' RACE reads. The sample contains about half a million distinct CDR3 sequences, approximately 18% of which appear only once. The source of this sequence is an adult woman who had mild COVID-19 (a few samples of this study predate the infection). Cell type and time point are not known. The specimen sequenced was PBMCs or a T cell subset sorted from them (not recorded which). The J gene is TRBJ1-6, the V gene TRBV7-3, with D hard to call. The CDR3: CASTPTADSNSPLHF. The CDR3 nucleotides read TGTGCCAGCACCCCTACCGCGGACTCCAATTCACCCCTCCACTTT. Full variable domain (outside the CDR3, taken from reference TRBV7-3 and TRBJ1-6): GAGVSQTPSNKVTEKGKYVELRCDPISGHTALYWYRQSLGQGPEFLIYFQGTGAADDSGLPNDRFFAVRPEGSVSTLKIQRTERGDSAVYLCASTPTADSNSPLHFGNGTRLTVT.